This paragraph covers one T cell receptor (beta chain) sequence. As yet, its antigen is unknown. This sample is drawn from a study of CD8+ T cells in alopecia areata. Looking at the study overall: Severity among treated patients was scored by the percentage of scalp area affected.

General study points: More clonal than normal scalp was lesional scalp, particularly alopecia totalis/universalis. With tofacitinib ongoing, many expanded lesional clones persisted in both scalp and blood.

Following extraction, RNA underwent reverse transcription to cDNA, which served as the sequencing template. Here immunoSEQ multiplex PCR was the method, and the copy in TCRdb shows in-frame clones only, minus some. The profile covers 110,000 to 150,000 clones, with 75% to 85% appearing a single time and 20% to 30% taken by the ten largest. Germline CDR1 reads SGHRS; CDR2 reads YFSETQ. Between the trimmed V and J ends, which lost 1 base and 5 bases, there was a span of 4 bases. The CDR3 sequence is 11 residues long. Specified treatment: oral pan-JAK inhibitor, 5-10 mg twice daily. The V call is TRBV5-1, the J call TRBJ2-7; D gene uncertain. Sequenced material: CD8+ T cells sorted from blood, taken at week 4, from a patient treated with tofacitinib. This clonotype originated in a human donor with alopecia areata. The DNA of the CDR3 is TGCGCCAGCAGCTTGTATGACGAGCAGTACTTC. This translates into CASSLYDEQYF.